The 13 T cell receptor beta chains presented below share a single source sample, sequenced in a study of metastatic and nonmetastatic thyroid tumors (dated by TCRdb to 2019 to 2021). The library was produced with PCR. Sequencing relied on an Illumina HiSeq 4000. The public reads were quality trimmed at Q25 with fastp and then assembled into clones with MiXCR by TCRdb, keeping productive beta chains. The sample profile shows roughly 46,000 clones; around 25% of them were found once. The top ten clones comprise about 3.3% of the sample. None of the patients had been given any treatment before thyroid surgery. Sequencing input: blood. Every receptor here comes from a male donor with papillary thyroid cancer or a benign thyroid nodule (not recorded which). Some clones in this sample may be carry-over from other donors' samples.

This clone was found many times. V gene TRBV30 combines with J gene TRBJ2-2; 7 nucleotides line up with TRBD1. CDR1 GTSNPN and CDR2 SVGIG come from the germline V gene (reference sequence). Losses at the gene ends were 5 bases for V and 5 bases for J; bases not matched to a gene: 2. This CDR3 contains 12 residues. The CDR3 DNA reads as TGTGCCTGGGGGACAGTAACCGGGGAGCTGTTTTTT. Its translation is CAWGTVTGELFF.

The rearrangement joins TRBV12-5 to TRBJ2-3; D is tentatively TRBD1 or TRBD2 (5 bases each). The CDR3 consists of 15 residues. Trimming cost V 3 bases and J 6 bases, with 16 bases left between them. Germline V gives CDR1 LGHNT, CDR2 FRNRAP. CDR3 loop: CASGFGLAWGDTQYF. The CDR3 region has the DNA TGTGCTAGTGGTTTTGGTCTAGCTTGGGGCGATACGCAGTATTTT.

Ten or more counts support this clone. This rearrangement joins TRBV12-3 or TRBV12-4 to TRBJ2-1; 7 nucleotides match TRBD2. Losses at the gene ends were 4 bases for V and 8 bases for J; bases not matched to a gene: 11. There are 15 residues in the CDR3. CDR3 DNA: TGTGCCAGCAGTTCCTTCAGGCGGGAGCGAGATGAGCAGTTCTTC. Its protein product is CASSSFRRERDEQFF.

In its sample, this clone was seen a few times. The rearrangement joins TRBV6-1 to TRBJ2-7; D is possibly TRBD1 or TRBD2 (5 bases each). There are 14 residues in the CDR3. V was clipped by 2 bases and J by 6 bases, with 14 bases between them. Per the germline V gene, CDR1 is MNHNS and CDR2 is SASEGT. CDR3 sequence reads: CASSETGLRGEQYV. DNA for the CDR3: TGTGCCAGCAGTGAAACGGGGCTGAGGGGCGAGCAGTACGTC.

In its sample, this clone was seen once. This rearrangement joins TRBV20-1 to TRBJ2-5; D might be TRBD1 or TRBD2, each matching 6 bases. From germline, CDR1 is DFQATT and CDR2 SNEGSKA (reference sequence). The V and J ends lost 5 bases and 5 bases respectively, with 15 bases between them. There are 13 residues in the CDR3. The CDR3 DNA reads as TGCAGTGCTCCGGAGGGGGGTAGGGAGACCCAGTACTTC. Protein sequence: CSAPEGGRETQYF.

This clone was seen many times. CDR3 loop: CASSAETSGSHSEQFF. CDR3 DNA: TGTGCCAGCAGCGCGGAGACTAGCGGTTCCCACAGTGAGCAGTTCTTC. J is TRBJ2-1 and V is TRBV9, with 9 bases lining up with TRBD2. The CDR3 runs to 16 residues. V was clipped by 3 bases and J by 9 bases; unmatched bases: 13. From germline, CDR1 is SGDLS and CDR2 YYNGEE.

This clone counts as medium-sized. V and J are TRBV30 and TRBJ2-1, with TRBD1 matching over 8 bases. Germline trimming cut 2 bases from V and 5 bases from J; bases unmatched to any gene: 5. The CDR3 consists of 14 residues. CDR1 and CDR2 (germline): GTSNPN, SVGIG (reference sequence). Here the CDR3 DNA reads TGTGCCTGGAGTTCGACAGGGGCTGACAATGAGCAGTTCTTC. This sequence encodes CAWSSTGADNEQFF.

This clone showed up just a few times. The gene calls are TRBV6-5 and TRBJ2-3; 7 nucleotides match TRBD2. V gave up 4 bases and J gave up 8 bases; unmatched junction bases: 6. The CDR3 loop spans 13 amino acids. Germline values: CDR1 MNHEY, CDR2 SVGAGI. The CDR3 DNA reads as TGTGCCAGCAGTTCCGGGGGGTCCGTTACGCAGTATTTT. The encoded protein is CASSSGGSVTQYF.

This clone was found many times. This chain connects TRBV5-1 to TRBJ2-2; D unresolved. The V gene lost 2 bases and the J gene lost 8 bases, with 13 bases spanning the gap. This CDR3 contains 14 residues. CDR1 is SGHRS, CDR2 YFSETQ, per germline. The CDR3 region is CASSLSDSGGELFF. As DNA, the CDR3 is TGCGCCAGCAGCTTATCCGATTCCGGAGGGGAGCTGTTTTTT.

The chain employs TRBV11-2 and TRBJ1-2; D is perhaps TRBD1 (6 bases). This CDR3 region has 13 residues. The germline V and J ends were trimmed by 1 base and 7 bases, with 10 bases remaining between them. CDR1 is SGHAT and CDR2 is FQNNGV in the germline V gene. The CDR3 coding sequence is TGTGCCAGCAGCTTAGCTCAGGGGTCTGGCTACACCTTC. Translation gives CASSLAQGSGYTF.

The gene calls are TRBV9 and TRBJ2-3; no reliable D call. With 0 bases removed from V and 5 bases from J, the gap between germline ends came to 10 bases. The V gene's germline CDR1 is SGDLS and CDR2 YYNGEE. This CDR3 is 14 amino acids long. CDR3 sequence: CASSVDILEDTQYF. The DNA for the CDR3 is TGTGCCAGCAGCGTAGACATCCTGGAAGATACGCAGTATTTT.

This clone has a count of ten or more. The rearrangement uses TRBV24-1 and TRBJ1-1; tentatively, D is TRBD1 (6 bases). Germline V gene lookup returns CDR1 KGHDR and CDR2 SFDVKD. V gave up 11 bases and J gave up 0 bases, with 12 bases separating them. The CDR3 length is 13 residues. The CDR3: CASRGLLNTEAFF. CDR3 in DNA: TGTGCCAGCAGGGGCCTTTTGAACACTGAAGCTTTCTTT.

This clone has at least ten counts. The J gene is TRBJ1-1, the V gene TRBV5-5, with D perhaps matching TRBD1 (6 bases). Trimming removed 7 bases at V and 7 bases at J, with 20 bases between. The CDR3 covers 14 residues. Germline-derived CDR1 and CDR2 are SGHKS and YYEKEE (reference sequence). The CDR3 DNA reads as TGTGCCAGCGACTCCACAGGGACGGGTGATGAAGCTTTCTTT. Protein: CASDSTGTGDEAFF.